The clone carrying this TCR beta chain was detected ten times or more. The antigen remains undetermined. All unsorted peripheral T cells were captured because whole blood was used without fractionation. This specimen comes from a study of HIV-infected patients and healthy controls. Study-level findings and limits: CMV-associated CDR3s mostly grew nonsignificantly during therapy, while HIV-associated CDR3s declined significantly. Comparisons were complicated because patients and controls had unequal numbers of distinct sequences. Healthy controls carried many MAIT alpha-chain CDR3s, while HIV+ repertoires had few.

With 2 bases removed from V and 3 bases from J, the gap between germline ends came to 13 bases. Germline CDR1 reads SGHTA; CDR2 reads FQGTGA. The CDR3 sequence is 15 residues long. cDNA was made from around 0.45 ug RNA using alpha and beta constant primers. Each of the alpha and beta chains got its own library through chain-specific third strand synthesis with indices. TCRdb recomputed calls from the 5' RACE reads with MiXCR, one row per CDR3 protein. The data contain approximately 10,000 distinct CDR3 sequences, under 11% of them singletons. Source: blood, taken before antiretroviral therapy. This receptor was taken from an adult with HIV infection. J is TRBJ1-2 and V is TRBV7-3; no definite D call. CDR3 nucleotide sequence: TGTGCCAGCAGCTTATTCGGAGGGAACGACTATGGCTACACCTTC. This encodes CASSLFGGNDYGYTF.